The rows below give T cell receptor beta chains drawn from one sample of a study of cytomegalovirus exposure and HLA in healthy donors. The protocol was immunoSEQ multiplex PCR, while the TCRdb copy is restricted to in-frame clones and leaves out a portion. The profile shows 150,000 to 200,000 clones, around three quarters of them singletons. The sequencing input was PBMCs. Receptor source: a woman in her forties in good health and CMV-seronegative. Both conserved end residues are part of each CDR3. D genes are given only for firm matches. Not all rows give a size; the values are once, few, many and, for expanded clones, a class.

clone size	J gene	V gene	D gene	CDR3 DNA	CDR3 protein
.	TRBJ1-1	TRBV29-1	.	TGCAGCGCCCTCCCCCGGAACACTGAAGCTTTCTTT	CSALPRNTEAFF
.	TRBJ2-5	TRBV5-1	.	TGCGCCAGCAGCTTCGGGACATCGGGGGAGACCCAGTACTTC	CASSFGTSGETQYF
few	TRBJ1-2	TRBV5-6	TRBD1	TGTGCCAGCAATCCCGGGACAGGGGGCTCTTTTGGCTACACCTTC	CASNPGTGGSFGYTF
few	TRBJ2-5	TRBV14	.	TGTGCCAGCAGCCGCAACGCGGGGAGAGGAGGGGAGACCCAGTACTTC	CASSRNAGRGGETQYF
.	TRBJ2-7	TRBV19	.	TGTGCCAGTAGTACGGTAGACTCCTACGAGCAGTACTTC	CASSTVDSYEQYF
.	TRBJ1-6	TRBV30	.	TGTGCCTGGAGTACGCAGGGGACGTATTTAGATTCACCCCTCCACTTT	CAWSTQGTYLDSPLHF
.	TRBJ1-2	TRBV9	.	TGTGCCAGCAGCTCGGCGGCCGGGGCTAACTATGGCTACACCTTC	CASSSAAGANYGYTF
few	TRBJ1-4	TRBV5-7	.	TGTGCCAGCAGCTACTCCACGGGAAATGAAAAACTGTTTTTT	CASSYSTGNEKLFF
.	TRBJ2-1	TRBV6-5	.	TGTGCCAGCAGCCTCGATCCAGGGGCCGATGAGCAGTTCTTC	CASSLDPGADEQFF
few	TRBJ1-1	TRBV19	.	TGTGCCAGTAGCAAATCGGGCGTTGAGGGCACTGAAGCTTTCTTT	CASSKSGVEGTEAFF
.	TRBJ2-7	TRBV9	TRBD2	TGTGCCAGCAGCGTAGAAGCGGGAGAAGGGGAGCAGTACTTC	CASSVEAGEGEQYF
.	TRBJ1-2	TRBV7-2	.	TGTGCCAGCAGCTTAAAACCAGGCGACATCTATGGCTACACCTTC	CASSLKPGDIYGYTF
.	TRBJ2-1	TRBV18	TRBD2	TGTGCCAGCTCACCACCGGTGGTAGCGGGATACTCCTACAATGAGCAGTTCTTC	CASSPPVVAGYSYNEQFF
.	TRBJ2-7	TRBV5-4	TRBD2	TGTGCCAGCAGTTCCAATAGCGGGAGTGGGGACGAGCAGTACTTC	CASSSNSGSGDEQYF
.	TRBJ2-5	TRBV11-3	.	TGTGCCAGCAGCTTGGGTGGAGAAAGAGAGACCCAGTACTTC	CASSLGGERETQYF
.	TRBJ2-2	TRBV6-5	TRBD1	TGTGCCAGCAGAACGGGACAGGGATTAACCGGGGAGCTGTTTTTT	CASRTGQGLTGELFF
.	TRBJ1-4	TRBV30	.	TGTGCCTGGCACGGGGGGAAACTGTTTTTT	CAWHGGKLFF